The clone carrying this T cell receptor (beta chain) was seen just once. The data were taken from a study of shared T cell receptors in the human thymus. The method was immunoSEQ multiplex PCR; TCRdb's version includes in-frame clones alone and lacks a portion of them. The table includes about 730,000 clones, approximately 83% detected once. The CDR3 loop spans 18 amino acids. Germline CDR1 and CDR2: LNHDA and SQIVND (reference sequence). Trimming cost V 10 bases and J 8 bases; bases outside gene matches: 21. This same sample was also part of a study on human thymus T cells. That study reports: Resected material from corrective heart surgery provided the thymus tissue analysed.

Sequenced: thymocytes. The TCR was taken from a girl under three years old with a congenital heart defect. V is TRBV19 and J is TRBJ2-1, with TRBD2 identical over 12 bases. In DNA form, the CDR3 reads TGTGCCACCTGGCGGGCTAGCGGGGGGGCGCCACGTGAGGATGAGCAGTTCTTC. Translated, it gives CATWRASGGAPREDEQFF.